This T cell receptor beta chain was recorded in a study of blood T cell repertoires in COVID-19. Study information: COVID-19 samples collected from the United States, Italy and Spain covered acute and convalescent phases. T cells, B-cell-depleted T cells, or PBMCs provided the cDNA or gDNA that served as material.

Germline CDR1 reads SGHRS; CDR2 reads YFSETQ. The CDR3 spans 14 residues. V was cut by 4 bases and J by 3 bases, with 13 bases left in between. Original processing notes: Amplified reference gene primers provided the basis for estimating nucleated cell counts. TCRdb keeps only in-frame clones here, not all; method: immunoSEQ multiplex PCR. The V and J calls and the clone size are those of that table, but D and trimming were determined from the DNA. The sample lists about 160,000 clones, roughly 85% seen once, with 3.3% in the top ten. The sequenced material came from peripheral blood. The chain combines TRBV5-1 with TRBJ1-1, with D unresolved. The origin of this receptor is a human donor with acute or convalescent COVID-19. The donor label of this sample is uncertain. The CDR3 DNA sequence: TGCGCCAGCAGCCCGGGGTGGGTAGACACTGAAGCTTTCTTT. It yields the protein CASSPGWVDTEAFF.